This T cell receptor beta chain appears in the sequencing data of a study of sequential checkpoint blockade in melanoma. Overall study: Each arm's sequence ended with maintenance nivolumab.

Per germline, CDR1 MDHEN and CDR2 SYDVKM. The CDR3 is made up of 14 amino acids. Trimming left V 4 bases short and J 3 bases short, with 10 bases between. The sample holds a few counts of this clone. Treatment reported: randomized to nivolumab then ipilimumab (arm A) or the reverse (arm B). Sorted cells were live CD3+CD8+, lacking CD19 and CD56, from PBMCs. Clones were read by immunoSEQ multiplex PCR, and TCRdb kept only the in-frame ones, dropping some. The sample gives tens of thousands of clones, 86% of which show up once; around 12% is in the top ten. The TCR was taken from a human donor with melanoma. The rearrangement links TRBV28 to TRBJ1-5; D might be TRBD1 (6 bases). Specimen: CD8+ T cells sorted from blood (inferred from file names), collected from a patient given nivolumab and ipilimumab in sequence. The chain's CDR3 is CASSSGQFNQPQHF. CDR3 bases: TGTGCCAGCAGTTCCGGACAGTTCAATCAGCCCCAGCATTTT.